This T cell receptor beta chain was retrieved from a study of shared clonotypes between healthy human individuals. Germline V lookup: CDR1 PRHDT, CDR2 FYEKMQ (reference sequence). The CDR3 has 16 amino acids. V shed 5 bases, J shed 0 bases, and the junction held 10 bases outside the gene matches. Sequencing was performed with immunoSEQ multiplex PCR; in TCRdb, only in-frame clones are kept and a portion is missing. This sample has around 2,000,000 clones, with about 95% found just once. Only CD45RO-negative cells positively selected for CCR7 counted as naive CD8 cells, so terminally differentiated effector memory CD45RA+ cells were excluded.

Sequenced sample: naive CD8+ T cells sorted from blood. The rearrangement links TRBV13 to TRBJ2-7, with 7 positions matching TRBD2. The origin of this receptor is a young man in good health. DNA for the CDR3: TGTGCCAGCAGCGGGGGGGAGGCCCCCAACTCCTACGAGCAGTACTTC. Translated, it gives CASSGGEAPNSYEQYF.